These 17 T cell receptor beta chains originate from one sample sequenced in a study of blood T cell repertoires in COVID-19. The protocol was immunoSEQ multiplex PCR, while the TCRdb copy is restricted to in-frame clones and leaves out a portion. The sample has some 150,000 clones, over 75% seen once. Sequenced input: PBMCs or T cells enriched from blood (not recorded which). The receptors stem from a woman aged 30 to 39 with acute COVID-19.

This chain uses TRBV18 with TRBJ1-1; tentative D call: TRBD1 (6 bases). The CDR3 contains 13 residues. With 1 base removed from V and 4 bases from J, the gap between germline ends came to 7 bases. Germline V lookup: CDR1 KGHSH, CDR2 LQKENI. In DNA form, the CDR3 reads TGTGCCAGCTCACCACAGGGGGTCACTGAAGCTTTCTTT. This sequence encodes CASSPQGVTEAFF. The whole variable domain, filled in from reference TRBV18 and TRBJ1-1, reads NAGVMQNPRHLVRRRGQEARLRCSPMKGHSHVYWYRQLPEEGLKFMVYLQKENIIDESGMPKERFSAEFPKEGPSILRIQQVVRGDSAAYFCASSPQGVTEAFFGQGTRLTVV.

The chain links TRBV28 to TRBJ2-7; 8 positions match TRBD2. J was trimmed by 4 bases and V by 4 bases; bases with no gene match: 6. The CDR3 extends over 14 amino acids. Germline CDR1 and CDR2: MDHEN and SYDVKM. The CDR3 reads CASSSPGGGYEQYF. DNA of the CDR3: TGTGCCAGCAGTTCCCCCGGGGGGGGGTACGAGCAGTACTTC.

The chain recombines TRBV28 with TRBJ2-1, with D perhaps TRBD2 (5 bases). This CDR3 spans 11 amino acids. CDR1 is MDHEN and CDR2 is SYDVKM in the germline V gene. V lost 9 bases, J lost 10 bases, and 13 bases lay in between. The CDR3 region is CASLAGYEQFF. CDR3 nucleotide sequence: TGTGCCAGTCTAGCCGGGTACGAGCAGTTCTTC.

The rearrangement links TRBV11-3 to TRBJ1-1; the match to TRBD1 covers 7 bases. J was trimmed by 7 bases and V by 0 bases; bases with no gene match: 2. Germline loops: CDR1 SGHNT, CDR2 YENEEA. There are 13 residues in the CDR3. In nucleotides, the CDR3 is TGTGCCAGCAGCTTAGATCCAGGGGGTGAAGCTTTCTTT. Translation gives CASSLDPGGEAFF.

The chain combines TRBV28 with TRBJ2-7; TRBD2 matches 7 bases. With 6 bases clipped from V and 0 bases from J, the junction kept 8 bases outside the gene matches. The CDR3 length is 15 residues. Germline V gene sequence: CDR1 MDHEN, CDR2 SYDVKM. CDR3 sequence (DNA): TGTGCCAGCAGGCCTGCGGGAGTCCTCTCCTACGAGCAGTACTTC. This encodes CASRPAGVLSYEQYF. Full variable domain (outside the CDR3, taken from reference TRBV28 and TRBJ2-7): DVKVTQSSRYLVKRTGEKVFLECVQDMDHENMFWYRQDPGLGLRLIYFSYDVKMKEKGDIPEGYSVSREKKERFSLILESASTNQTSMYLCASRPAGVLSYEQYFGPGTRLTVT.

The gene calls are TRBV19 and TRBJ2-7; 8 bases fit TRBD1. Germline CDR1 is LNHDA and CDR2 is SQIVND (reference sequence). V shed 6 bases and J 6 bases; nucleotides not matched to a gene: 10. The CDR3 totals 14 residues. The CDR3 spells CASSAMDRVPEQYF. The DNA of the CDR3 is TGTGCCAGTAGCGCGATGGACAGGGTACCCGAGCAGTACTTC.

This clone rates as medium-sized (0.01 to 0.1%). V is TRBV28 and J is TRBJ2-5; TRBD2 matches at 9 bases. CDR1 MDHEN and CDR2 SYDVKM come from the germline V gene. V lost 7 bases and J lost 4; bases outside the gene matches: 10. The CDR3 consists of 15 residues. The CDR3 reads CASTSGSGSVETQYF. DNA of the CDR3: TGTGCCAGCACCTCGGGTAGCGGGAGTGTAGAGACCCAGTACTTC. Full variable domain (outside the CDR3, taken from reference TRBV28 and TRBJ2-5): DVKVTQSSRYLVKRTGEKVFLECVQDMDHENMFWYRQDPGLGLRLIYFSYDVKMKEKGDIPEGYSVSREKKERFSLILESASTNQTSMYLCASTSGSGSVETQYFGPGTRLLVL.

The rearrangement joins TRBV5-1 to TRBJ2-5, with 7 bases that match TRBD1. The CDR3 sequence is 16 residues long. Germline values: CDR1 SGHRS, CDR2 YFSETQ. V was clipped by 0 bases and J by 5 bases; unmatched bases: 10. CDR3 sequence (DNA): TGCGCCAGCAGCTTGGCTTCGGCAGGGGGTGGGGAGACCCAGTACTTC. Its translation: CASSLASAGGGETQYF.

The rearrangement joins TRBV29-1 to TRBJ2-1; 11 bases are shared with TRBD1. CDR1 and CDR2 from the germline V gene are SQVTM and ANQGSEA. The CDR3 totals 16 residues. V dropped 4 bases and J dropped 6; count of bases not matched to a gene: 11. DNA for the CDR3: TGCAGCGTTGGCGTTCTGGGGACAGGGGGTTTCAATGAGCAGTTCTTC. Residues: CSVGVLGTGGFNEQFF.

The rearrangement joins TRBV12-3 or TRBV12-4 to TRBJ2-2; 8 bases fit TRBD1. The CDR3 sequence is 13 residues long. With 5 bases clipped from V and 6 bases from J, the junction kept 2 bases outside the gene matches. Written as DNA, the CDR3 is TGTGCCAGCAGTCAGGGGGCAGCCGGGGAGCTGTTTTTT. The encoded protein is CASSQGAAGELFF.

This chain links TRBV19 with TRBJ2-3; 13 nucleotides line up with TRBD2. CDR3 length: 16 amino acids. The ends lost 5 bases at V and 5 bases at J; junction bases unmatched: 7. Germline V CDR1 and CDR2: LNHDA, SQIVND (reference sequence). The CDR3 DNA follows: TGTGCCAGTAGTGTACTAGCGGGAGGGCTTGGAGATACGCAGTATTTT. It encodes CASSVLAGGLGDTQYF.

The V call is TRBV24-1, the J call TRBJ2-1; 11 bases align to TRBD2. V lost 4 bases to trimming and J lost 0 bases; unmatched junction nucleotides: 7. Per the germline V gene, CDR1 is KGHDR and CDR2 is SFDVKD. CDR3 length: 18 residues. CDR3 loop: CATSDPGGTSGSYNEQFF. CDR3 coding DNA: TGTGCCACCAGTGACCCCGGCGGGACTAGCGGCTCCTACAATGAGCAGTTCTTC.

The chain combines TRBV6-5 with TRBJ1-4; no clear D. Germline CDR1 and CDR2: MNHEY and SVGAGI. Trimming took off 2 bases at V and 0 bases at J, with 7 bases between the two ends. The CDR3 is 15 amino acids. The CDR3 region is CASSYMGSTNEKLFF. The DNA for the CDR3 is TGTGCCAGCAGTTACATGGGCTCAACTAATGAAAAACTGTTTTTT.

The chain recombines TRBV7-9 with TRBJ2-1; 16 nucleotides align to TRBD2. V dropped 4 bases and J dropped 7; count of bases not matched to a gene: 7. The CDR3 has 17 amino acids. Germline V CDR1 and CDR2: SEHNR, FQNEAQ (reference sequence). The CDR3 here is CASSSGLAGGVRNEQFF. CDR3 in DNA: TGTGCCAGCAGCTCGGGACTAGCGGGAGGGGTCCGTAATGAGCAGTTCTTC.

The chain carries TRBV30 and TRBJ1-3; D not resolved. The CDR3 spans 15 residues. Germline loops: CDR1 GTSNPN, CDR2 SVGIG (reference sequence). Trimming cost V 0 bases and J 0 bases, with 9 bases left between them. The CDR3 spells CAWSVLGGSGNTIYF. Written as DNA, the CDR3 is TGTGCCTGGAGTGTTTTGGGAGGCTCTGGAAACACCATATATTTT.

Note on this clone: In the same sample, other DNA sequences code for this CDR3. The V and J genes are TRBV5-4 and TRBJ1-2; the D gene is possibly TRBD1 (5 bases). CDR3 length equals 13 residues. V shed 3 bases and J shed 0 bases, with 6 bases lying between them. The V gene's germline CDR1 is SGHNT and CDR2 YYREEE (reference sequence). The CDR3 DNA reads TGTGCCAGCAGCTCGACAGCTAACTATGGCTACACCTTC. This sequence encodes CASSSTANYGYTF.

The gene calls are TRBV2 and TRBJ1-2; 7 bases agree with TRBD1. The V gene's germline CDR1 is SNHLY and CDR2 FYNNEI. The CDR3 runs to 14 residues. J lost 8 bases, V lost 1 base, and 7 bases had no gene match. Here the CDR3 DNA reads TGTGCCAGCAGTGAAGGAGTCCAGGGGGGAGGCTACACCTTC. It codes for CASSEGVQGGGYTF.